Shown below are 29 T cell receptor beta chains from a single sample sequenced in a study of blood T cell repertoires in COVID-19. Data came from immunoSEQ multiplex PCR; TCRdb stores just in-frame clones and leaves some out. This repertoire shows around 300,000 clones, around 90% found once; its top ten account for 2% to 3%. The sample taken for sequencing was peripheral blood. The origin of the receptors is a man younger than 35 with active or convalescent COVID-19.

This clone was counted between two and nine times. V usage is TRBV6-5 and J usage is TRBJ1-2; possible D gene TRBD1, 5 bases. The germline gives CDR1 MNHEY, CDR2 SVGAGI. The V end was cut by 2 bases, the J end by 5 bases, with 15 bases between. This CDR3 comprises 15 residues. CDR3 in amino acids: CASSYATVPWYGYTF. The CDR3 coding sequence is TGTGCCAGCAGTTACGCGACAGTTCCTTGGTATGGCTACACCTTC.

The chain combines TRBV13 with TRBJ2-5; 9 nucleotides line up with TRBD1. The V gene's germline CDR1 is PRHDT and CDR2 FYEKMQ (reference sequence). Losses at the gene ends were 5 bases for V and 12 bases for J; bases not matched to a gene: 16. This CDR3 comprises 15 residues. In DNA form, the CDR3 reads TGTGCCAGCAGCCACGCCGGGACAGGGTCTTTCGAGAAGTACTTC. This codes for CASSHAGTGSFEKYF. The entire variable domain, with the rest obtained from reference TRBV13 and TRBJ2-5, is as follows: AAGVIQSPRHLIKEKRETATLKCYPIPRHDTVYWYQQGPGQDPQFLISFYEKMQSDKGSIPDRFSAQQFSDYHSELNMSSLELGDSALYFCASSHAGTGSFEKYFGPGTRLLVL.

V usage is TRBV11-2 and J usage is TRBJ1-1; perhaps TRBD1 as D (5 bases). The CDR3 runs to 16 residues. Trimming cost V 5 bases and J 3 bases, with 19 bases left between them. Germline CDR1 reads SGHAT; CDR2 reads FQNNGV. DNA of the CDR3: TGTGCCAGCAGCCCGACGACCGAAGACAGCCACACTGAAGCTTTCTTT. Amino acid sequence: CASSPTTEDSHTEAFF.

V gene TRBV24-1 combines with J gene TRBJ1-6; D unresolved. CDR3 size: 14 residues. Germline values: CDR1 KGHDR, CDR2 SFDVKD. The V end was cut by 5 bases, the J end by 4 bases, with 8 bases between. The CDR3 nucleotides are TGTGCCACCAGTGGGGCCGCTTATAATTCACCCCTCCACTTT. Translating it yields CATSGAAYNSPLHF.

The chain is built from TRBV19 and TRBJ1-6, with 7 bases lining up with TRBD1. V lost 5 bases to trimming and J lost 7 bases; unmatched junction nucleotides: 5. The CDR3 contains 14 residues. CDR1 is LNHDA and CDR2 is SQIVND in the germline V gene (reference sequence). The chain's CDR3 is CASSPTGLNSPLHF. DNA of the CDR3: TGTGCCAGTAGTCCGACAGGGTTAAATTCACCCCTCCACTTT.

The V call is TRBV2, the J call TRBJ1-1; 9 nucleotides agree with TRBD1. The germline gives CDR1 SNHLY, CDR2 FYNNEI. The CDR3 is 14 amino acids. V lost 8 bases, J lost 5 bases, and 9 bases stayed unmatched. The CDR3 spells CASPTGQGFTEAFF. For the CDR3, the DNA is TGTGCCAGCCCTACTGGACAGGGGTTTACTGAAGCTTTCTTT.

In regard to this clone: At one end the junction does not follow the germline gene, possibly because of a read error. The chain uses TRBV28 and TRBJ1-1; 11 bases agree with TRBD1. The CDR3 totals 12 residues. Germline V lookup: CDR1 MDHEN, CDR2 SYDVKM. For the CDR3, the DNA is TGTGCCAGCAGTTTGGACAGGGGGCGACTGATTTTT. Residues: CASSLDRGRLIF.

The genes are TRBV2 and TRBJ2-1; tentative D call: TRBD1 (5 bases). Germline V lookup: CDR1 SNHLY, CDR2 FYNNEI. CDR3 length equals 13 residues. V shed 11 bases and J shed 2 bases, with 13 bases lying between them. The CDR3 protein is CAWGEDTYNEQFF. The DNA for the CDR3 is TGTGCCTGGGGCGAGGACACCTACAATGAGCAGTTCTTC. The full variable domain, rest sourced from reference TRBV2 and TRBJ2-1, is EPEVTQTPSHQVTQMGQEVILRCVPISNHLYFYWYRQILGQKVEFLVSFYNNEISEKSEIFDDQFSVERPDGSNFTLKIRSTKLEDSAMYFCAWGEDTYNEQFFGPGTRLTVL.

The chain carries TRBV9 and TRBJ2-5; possible D gene TRBD2, 6 bases. The V end was cut by 4 bases, the J end by 2 bases, with 18 bases between. Looked up from germline, CDR1 is SGDLS and CDR2 is YYNGEE. The CDR3 covers 16 residues. CDR3 sequence: CASSPSGLNSQETQYF. The CDR3 bases are TGTGCCAGCAGCCCCAGTGGACTAAATAGTCAAGAGACCCAGTACTTC.

The genes are TRBV27 and TRBJ1-6; 8 nucleotides line up with TRBD1. From germline, CDR1 is MNHEY and CDR2 SMNVEV (reference sequence). The CDR3 covers 14 residues. With 6 bases clipped from V and 7 bases from J, the junction kept 5 bases outside the gene matches. CDR3 in amino acids: CASRSTGVNSPLHF. The CDR3, as DNA: TGTGCCAGCAGATCGACAGGGGTGAATTCACCCCTCCACTTT.

This clone is a singleton in its sample. The rearrangement uses TRBV20-1 and TRBJ2-3; no firm D call. The CDR3 length is 14 residues. Per the germline V gene, CDR1 is DFQATT and CDR2 is SNEGSKA (reference sequence). V was clipped by 3 bases and J by 0 bases, with 10 bases between them. CDR3 in amino acids: CSASGDLSTDTQYF. The CDR3 DNA reads TGCAGTGCTAGTGGAGACTTGAGCACAGATACGCAGTATTTT.

The J gene is TRBJ2-2, the V gene TRBV27, with 7 positions matching TRBD1. The CDR3 extends over 14 amino acids. J lost 5 bases, V lost 5 bases, and 5 bases had no gene match. CDR1 is MNHEY and CDR2 is SMNVEV in the germline V gene (reference sequence). CDR3: CASSRGGATGELFF. The DNA of the CDR3 is TGTGCCAGCAGTAGAGGGGGCGCGACCGGGGAGCTGTTTTTT.

The V gene is TRBV27, the J gene TRBJ2-7, with 11 bases identical to TRBD2. This CDR3 spans 15 amino acids. CDR1 is MNHEY, CDR2 SMNVEV, per germline (reference sequence). After removal of 3 bases from V and 6 bases from J, the junction contained 7 bases not matched to a gene. CDR3 residues: CASSLVSGRASEQYF. The CDR3 nucleotides read TGTGCCAGCAGTTTGGTTAGCGGGAGGGCCTCCGAGCAGTACTTC.

The rearrangement uses TRBV4-3 and TRBJ1-1; the D is unclear. CDR3 length: 16 amino acids. CDR1 LGHNA and CDR2 YSLEER come from the germline V gene. V shed 1 base and J shed 1 base, with 13 bases lying between them. The CDR3: CASSQGAGSRNTEAFF. The DNA for the CDR3 is TGCGCCAGCAGCCAAGGCGCGGGAAGTAGGAACACTGAAGCTTTCTTT.

CDR3 in DNA: TGTGCCAGCCCCGTCCTGCGACAGGAGACCTGGGATACGCAGTATTTT. This encodes CASPVLRQETWDTQYF. This chain joins TRBV18 and TRBJ2-3; a possible D gene is TRBD1 (6 bases). Germline CDR1 is KGHSH and CDR2 is LQKENI. The CDR3 consists of 16 residues. Trimming removed 8 bases from V and 6 bases from J, with 24 bases in between.

The CDR3 is CASSLDSTEAFF. The CDR3 DNA reads TGTGCCAGCAGCTTAGATAGCACTGAAGCTTTCTTT. The genes are TRBV7-2 and TRBJ1-1; D unclear. V gave up 1 base and J gave up 4 bases, with 4 bases separating them. The CDR3 totals 12 residues. Germline lookup yields CDR1 SGHTA and CDR2 FQGNSA.

The chain employs TRBV10-3 and TRBJ1-1; D gene ambiguous. The CDR3 is 14 amino acids. Germline-derived CDR1 and CDR2 are ENHRY and SYGVKD. V was trimmed by 2 bases and J by 1 base, leaving 8 bases between them. The CDR3 here is CAISELPGNTEAFF. CDR3 nucleotide sequence: TGTGCCATCAGTGAGCTTCCAGGGAACACTGAAGCTTTCTTT.

This chain uses TRBV6-5 with TRBJ1-1, with D uncertain. The CDR3 has 15 residues. Germline CDR1 reads MNHEY; CDR2 reads SVGAGI. Deletions cut 4 bases from V and 1 base from J, with 13 bases between. The CDR3 bases are TGTGCCAGCAGTTCCCGGGTAGAGAGGAACACTGAAGCTTTCTTT. Residues: CASSSRVERNTEAFF.

This clone came up a few times. The J gene is TRBJ2-2, the V gene TRBV6-5; 7 bases agree with TRBD1. CDR3 length: 13 amino acids. The J segment lost 8 bases and the V segment lost 7 bases, leaving 7 bases of the junction unmatched. Germline assignment: CDR1 MNHEY and CDR2 SVGAGI. CDR3 amino acids: CASKGTDAGELFF. The DNA for the CDR3 is TGTGCCAGCAAGGGGACAGACGCGGGGGAGCTGTTTTTT.

The chain couples TRBV28 to TRBJ2-7, with D tentatively TRBD1 (6 bases). The CDR3 runs 14 residues. Germline V lookup: CDR1 MDHEN, CDR2 SYDVKM. V was shortened by 5 bases and J by 2 bases, with 13 bases between the two germline ends. The CDR3 sequence: CASSTGQGTYEQYF. The CDR3 bases are TGTGCCAGCAGTACGGGCCAGGGGACCTACGAGCAGTACTTC.

The gene calls are TRBV11-2 and TRBJ1-1, with D possibly matching TRBD1 (5 bases). Germline V gives CDR1 SGHAT, CDR2 FQNNGV. CDR3 length: 14 residues. V lost 1 base and J lost 5, with 11 bases in between. CDR3 nucleotides: TGTGCCAGCAGCTTAGGGGCAGGGTCGACTGAAGCTTTCTTT. This gives the protein CASSLGAGSTEAFF.

The chain couples TRBV6-7 to TRBJ1-3; D might be TRBD1 (6 bases). TRBV6-7 is an ORF; its function is uncertain. CDR3 length equals 18 residues. V was clipped by 7 bases and J by 0 bases, with 22 bases between them. The DNA of the CDR3 is TGTGCCAGCACCCTCCTCGCTGTAGGGGGGGACTCTGGAAACACCATATATTTT. Protein: CASTLLAVGGDSGNTIYF.

This clone was seen only a few times. The chain uses TRBV11-2 and TRBJ1-1; tentatively, D is TRBD1 (5 bases). In germline, CDR1 is SGHAT, CDR2 FQNNGV. With 5 bases removed from V and 8 bases from J, the gap between germline ends came to 12 bases. The CDR3 has 12 amino acids. The CDR3 reads CASSPRRTEAFF. The CDR3 bases are TGTGCCAGCAGCCCACGACGGACAGAAGCTTTCTTT. Complete variable domain (other parts from reference TRBV11-2 and TRBJ1-1): EAGVAQSPRYKIIEKRQSVAFWCNPISGHATLYWYQQILGQGPKLLIQFQNNGVVDDSQLPKDRFSAERLKGVDSTLKIQPAKLEDSAVYLCASSPRRTEAFFGQGTRLTVV.

This clone was observed once. This sequence joins TRBV13 and TRBJ2-7, with 8 bases fitting TRBD2. J lost 3 bases, V lost 0 bases, and 1 base had no gene match. CDR3 length equals 14 residues. The V gene's germline CDR1 is PRHDT and CDR2 FYEKMQ (reference sequence). CDR3 sequence: CASSLGLAGYEQYF. CDR3 nucleotide sequence: TGTGCCAGCAGCTTAGGGCTAGCGGGCTACGAGCAGTACTTC.

This chain links TRBV19 with TRBJ1-5, with 9 positions matching TRBD1. CDR3 length: 23 residues. Germline V gene sequence: CDR1 LNHDA, CDR2 SQIVND (reference sequence). Trimming removed 3 bases from V and 0 bases from J; junction bases left unmatched: 24. CDR3 sequence: CASSINRDRESIGRMYSNQPQHF. The CDR3 DNA follows: TGTGCCAGTAGTATTAACCGGGACAGGGAGAGTATAGGGAGGATGTATAGCAATCAGCCCCAGCATTTT.

The chain uses TRBV3-1 (or the pseudogene TRBV3-2) and TRBJ1-1, with a weak D call TRBD1 (6 bases). The germline V gene encodes CDR1 LGHDT and CDR2 YNNKEL (reference sequence). Trimming shortened V by 7 bases and J by 4 bases, and 22 bases separated the two germline ends. The CDR3 has 16 amino acids. This CDR3 reads CASTKTSQGLFTEAFF. DNA of the CDR3: TGTGCCAGCACCAAGACTTCCCAGGGGTTGTTCACTGAAGCTTTCTTT.

The CDR3 loop reads CASSLTGGHNEQFF. The CDR3 region has the DNA TGTGCCAGCAGCTTAACGGGAGGCCACAATGAGCAGTTCTTC. The chain combines TRBV7-3 with TRBJ2-1, with D possibly TRBD2 on 6 matching bases. V shed 0 bases and J shed 5 bases, with 8 bases lying between them. The CDR3 covers 14 residues. The V gene's germline CDR1 is SGHTA and CDR2 FQGTGA.

This clone was found a few times. This rearrangement joins TRBV28 to TRBJ2-3; maybe TRBD1 (6 bases). CDR3 length: 14 residues. Germline V gives CDR1 MDHEN, CDR2 SYDVKM. Trimming removed 5 bases from V and 6 bases from J, with 15 bases in between. The CDR3 sequence is CASSPQGSTDTQYF. For the CDR3, the DNA is TGTGCCAGCAGTCCACAGGGTTCAACGGATACGCAGTATTTT.

The chain employs TRBV9 and TRBJ2-2; D unresolved. The V and J ends lost 0 bases and 0 bases respectively, with 9 bases between them. Germline V CDR1 and CDR2: SGDLS, YYNGEE. The CDR3 loop spans 16 amino acids. The CDR3, as DNA: TGTGCCAGCAGCGTAGCCTTAATTACGAACACCGGGGAGCTGTTTTTT. Translation gives CASSVALITNTGELFF.